This T cell receptor beta chain is drawn from a study of human T cells and chemical hapten exposure. The time point denotes: patch test 1, 2 weeks after DPC sensitization. The sample's treatment: therapeutic diphenylcyclopropenone sensitization with weekly scalp DPC. TCRdb fed the RACE reads into MiXCR, producing one record per CDR3 protein. This sample yields 75,000 to 100,000 distinct CDR3 sequences, of which about 11% are seen a single time; under 4% belongs to the top ten. The CDR3 length is 13 residues. CDR1 is MNHNS, CDR2 SASEGT, per germline. V shed 7 bases and J shed 1 base, with 7 bases lying between them.

The sequencing here drew on whole blood, taken in connection with sensitization to the hapten diphenylcyclopropenone (DPC). The chain combines TRBV6-1 with TRBJ2-2; maybe TRBD2 (6 bases). This receptor was obtained from an older woman with alopecia areata. Some clones in this sample may be carry-over from other donors' samples. The CDR3 reads CASNGGNTGELFF. DNA of the CDR3: TGTGCCAGCAACGGGGGGAACACCGGGGAGCTGTTTTTT.